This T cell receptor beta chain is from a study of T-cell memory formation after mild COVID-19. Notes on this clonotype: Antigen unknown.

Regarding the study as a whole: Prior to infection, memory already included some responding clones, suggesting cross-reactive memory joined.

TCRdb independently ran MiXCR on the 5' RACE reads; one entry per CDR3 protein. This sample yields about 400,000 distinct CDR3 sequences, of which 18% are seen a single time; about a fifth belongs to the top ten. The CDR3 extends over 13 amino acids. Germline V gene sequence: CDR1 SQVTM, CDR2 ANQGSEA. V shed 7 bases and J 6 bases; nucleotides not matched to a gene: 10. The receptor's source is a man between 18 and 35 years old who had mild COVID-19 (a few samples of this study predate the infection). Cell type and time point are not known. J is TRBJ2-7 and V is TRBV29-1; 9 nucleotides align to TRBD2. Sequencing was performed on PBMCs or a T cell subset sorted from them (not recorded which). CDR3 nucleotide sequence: TGCAGCGCTCGGACTAGCGAGAGGTCCGAGCAGTACTTC. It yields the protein CSARTSERSEQYF.